Each of the 24 T cell receptor beta chains below was sequenced from the same sample in a study of cytomegalovirus exposure and HLA in healthy donors. This PCR relied on a set of 60 Vbeta primers and 13 Jbeta primers. Clones were sequenced by immunoSEQ multiplex PCR, and TCRdb holds only the in-frame ones, with some missing. The sample consists of approximately 80,000 clones, 55% to 85% of them appearing once. The sample comprised PBMCs. These receptors were collected from a middle-aged woman in good health and CMV-seropositive.

This clone was counted a few times. This sample includes further DNA sequences coding for the same CDR3. CDR3 in DNA: TGCGCCAGCACCATGGCAGGTCTCAATGAGCAGTTCTTC. It translates to CASTMAGLNEQFF. This rearrangement joins TRBV5-1 to TRBJ2-1; D is ambiguous. The CDR3 has 13 residues. Germline CDR1 is SGHRS and CDR2 is YFSETQ. Trimming left V 6 bases short and J 6 bases short, with 13 bases between.

A word on this clone: An end of the junction differs from the germline gene, which may be a read error. The J gene is TRBJ2-7, the V gene TRBV6-1; 9 bases line up with TRBD1. The CDR3 runs to 13 residues. Germline CDR1 is MNHNS and CDR2 is SASEGT. The CDR3 protein is CASSEVPGQGGLF. CDR3 in DNA: TGTGCCAGCAGTGAAGTACCGGGACAGGGAGGGCTCTTC.

The rearrangement links TRBV28 to TRBJ1-3; D is ambiguous. This CDR3 comprises 13 residues. Germline lookup yields CDR1 MDHEN and CDR2 SYDVKM. Trimming removed 4 bases at V and 0 bases at J, with 4 bases between. The CDR3: CASSSISGNTIYF. The CDR3 DNA follows: TGTGCCAGCAGTTCCATCTCTGGAAACACCATATATTTT.

V is TRBV5-5 and J is TRBJ1-5; TRBD1 might be the D (5 bases). This CDR3 spans 15 amino acids. The germline V and J ends were trimmed by 1 base and 4 bases, with 12 bases remaining between them. Germline CDR1 is SGHKS and CDR2 is YYEKEE (reference sequence). CDR3 sequence reads: CASSLWEGSNQPQHF. The CDR3, as DNA: TGTGCCAGCAGCTTGTGGGAGGGGAGTAATCAGCCCCAGCATTTT.

The CDR3 DNA is TGTGCCAGCAGTGCGGACACTGAAGCTTTCTTT. Its translation: CASSADTEAFF. The chain employs TRBV6-6 and TRBJ1-1; D is undetermined. Trimming pared 5 bases from V and 3 bases from J, leaving 4 bases between. CDR3 length: 11 residues. Per the germline V gene, CDR1 is MNHNY and CDR2 is SVGAGI (reference sequence).

The J gene is TRBJ2-1, the V gene TRBV2, with 7 nucleotides matching TRBD2. V lost 7 bases, J lost 0 bases, and 6 bases stayed unmatched. The germline CDR1 and CDR2 sequences are SNHLY and FYNNEI. The CDR3 is 15 residues long. CDR3 nucleotide sequence: TGTGCCAGCATTACTAGCGAGAGCTCCTACAATGAGCAGTTCTTC. It yields the protein CASITSESSYNEQFF.

The chain recombines TRBV28 with TRBJ1-3; D unclear. The CDR3 is 13 residues long. The germline gives CDR1 MDHEN, CDR2 SYDVKM. The V and J ends lost 9 bases and 0 bases respectively, with 9 bases between them. The CDR3 here is CASQPSSGNTIYF. The CDR3 nucleotides read TGTGCCAGTCAACCCAGCTCTGGAAACACCATATATTTT.

The count of this clone is one. This chain links TRBV9 with TRBJ1-1; no firm D call. V gave up 2 bases and J gave up 0 bases, with 5 bases separating them. The CDR3 runs 13 residues. Germline lookup yields CDR1 SGDLS and CDR2 YYNGEE. In DNA, the CDR3 is TGTGCCAGCAGCGTCGCGATGAACACTGAAGCTTTCTTT. This encodes CASSVAMNTEAFF.

The chain has TRBV19 and TRBJ1-5; D unresolved. V dropped 7 bases and J dropped 3 bases, with 13 bases sitting between them. This CDR3 spans 14 amino acids. Germline lookup yields CDR1 LNHDA and CDR2 SQIVND (reference sequence). In DNA, the CDR3 is TGTGCCAGTACCACACACGTCGTCAATCAGCCCCAGCATTTT. Protein: CASTTHVVNQPQHF.

The rearrangement links TRBV27 to TRBJ2-2; 9 bases map to TRBD1. This CDR3 has 16 residues. The V and J ends lost 2 bases and 6 bases, in that order; junction bases with no gene match: 7. Germline values: CDR1 MNHEY, CDR2 SMNVEV (reference sequence). CDR3 DNA: TGTGCCAGCAGTTTAATGGGACAGGGCTTCGCCGGGGAGCTGTTTTTT. Its translation: CASSLMGQGFAGELFF.

The chain uses TRBV6-5 and TRBJ2-7; TRBD1 aligns across 10 bases. V lost 5 bases to trimming and J lost 4 bases; unmatched junction nucleotides: 8. Germline lookup yields CDR1 MNHEY and CDR2 SVGAGI. CDR3 size: 15 residues. The CDR3 DNA is TGTGCCAGCAGTCCCCGGACAGGGGGGCTTTACGAGCAGTACTTC. It specifies CASSPRTGGLYEQYF.

The J gene is TRBJ2-1, the V gene TRBV30; TRBD2 might be the D (5 bases). The CDR3 runs to 13 residues. Germline V gene lookup returns CDR1 GTSNPN and CDR2 SVGIG (reference sequence). V lost 2 bases and J 1 base, leaving 6 bases between the germline ends. CDR3 residues: CAWSRESYNEQFF. The CDR3 DNA is TGTGCCTGGAGTCGGGAATCCTACAATGAGCAGTTCTTC.

This rearrangement joins TRBV6-6 to TRBJ2-3; 8 bases align to TRBD2. Unmatched junction bases numbered 7, after V lost 6 bases and J lost 2 bases. The CDR3 sequence is 15 residues long. CDR1 is MNHNY, CDR2 SVGAGI, per germline (reference sequence). The CDR3, as DNA: TGTGCCAGCAGCAGTATAGCGGGGCTCACAGATACGCAGTATTTT. This gives the protein CASSSIAGLTDTQYF.

The chain recombines TRBV6-6 with TRBJ1-1; TRBD1 matches 8 bases. The V gene end was trimmed by 6 bases and the J gene end by 1 base; junction bases not matched to a gene: 4. Germline values: CDR1 MNHNY, CDR2 SVGAGI (reference sequence). The CDR3 covers 14 residues. CDR3 DNA sequence: TGTGCCAGCAGGCCAGGACAGGGGAACACTGAAGCTTTCTTT. Translation: CASRPGQGNTEAFF.

The chain couples TRBV6-6 to TRBJ1-6; D may be TRBD1 (6 bases). From germline, CDR1 is MNHNY and CDR2 SVGAGI (reference sequence). The CDR3 contains 14 residues. Trimming took off 6 bases at V and 6 bases at J, with 12 bases between the two ends. DNA of the CDR3: TGTGCCAGCAGCTTGGACAGCCCTAATTCACCCCTCCACTTT. Translated, it gives CASSLDSPNSPLHF.

The chain has TRBV30 and TRBJ2-1; 10 bases fit TRBD1. From germline, CDR1 is GTSNPN and CDR2 SVGIG (reference sequence). Unmatched junction bases numbered 5, after V lost 1 base and J lost 14 bases. The CDR3 runs 12 residues. In DNA, the CDR3 is TGTGCCTGGAGTGATAGACAGGGGGCAGAGTTCTTC. Translated: CAWSDRQGAEFF.

The rearrangement joins TRBV5-1 to TRBJ1-2; D call uncertain. The V gene lost 0 bases and the J gene lost 3 bases, with 9 bases spanning the gap. Germline CDR1 is SGHRS and CDR2 is YFSETQ. This CDR3 region has 14 residues. DNA of the CDR3: TGCGCCAGCAGCTTGGACGGGCGGGACTATGGCTACACCTTC. Protein: CASSLDGRDYGYTF.

The chain recombines TRBV30 with TRBJ2-3; D is ambiguous. Germline assignment: CDR1 GTSNPN and CDR2 SVGIG (reference sequence). The V end lost 5 bases, the J end lost 6 bases, and 9 bases lay between the germline ends. The CDR3 runs to 11 residues. The CDR3 loop reads CAWGEADTQYF. In nucleotides, the CDR3 is TGTGCCTGGGGAGAGGCCGATACGCAGTATTTT.

The rearrangement links TRBV7-2 to TRBJ1-1; TRBD1 agrees at 8 bases. With 5 bases clipped from V and 1 base from J, the junction kept 6 bases outside the gene matches. This CDR3 has 15 amino acids. Germline loops: CDR1 SGHTA, CDR2 FQGNSA. The DNA for the CDR3 is TGTGCCAGCAGCGTTACCGGGACAGGGAACACTGAAGCTTTCTTT. It specifies CASSVTGTGNTEAFF.

The CDR3 spells CASSLPGELFF. CDR3 nucleotides: TGTGCCAGTAGTCTCCCCGGGGAGCTGTTTTTT. The chain links TRBV19 to TRBJ2-2; no clear D. Trimming stripped 5 bases from V and 6 bases from J, with 4 bases between. This CDR3 region has 11 residues. The germline V gene has CDR1 LNHDA and CDR2 SQIVND (reference sequence).

This chain uses TRBV6-5 with TRBJ1-6, with D perhaps matching TRBD1 (6 bases). The CDR3 has 15 residues. The germline V and J ends were trimmed by 5 bases and 5 bases, with 13 bases remaining between them. Germline-derived CDR1 and CDR2 are MNHEY and SVGAGI. The CDR3 loop is CASSAQGQDNSPLHF. CDR3 bases: TGTGCCAGCAGTGCCCAGGGGCAGGATAATTCACCCCTCCACTTT.

The chain links TRBV6-1 to TRBJ2-7; 8 bases are shared with TRBD1. The CDR3 is 14 amino acids. V lost 4 bases to trimming and J lost 4 bases; unmatched junction nucleotides: 6. Germline V gene data show CDR1 as MNHNS and CDR2 as SASEGT. The DNA of the CDR3 is TGTGCCAGCAGTGTGACCGGGACAGGATACGAGCAGTACTTC. This encodes CASSVTGTGYEQYF.

The chain joins TRBV28 to TRBJ2-7; D is possibly TRBD2 (5 bases). The germline V gene has CDR1 MDHEN and CDR2 SYDVKM. This CDR3 has 15 amino acids. Trimming left V 2 bases short and J 7 bases short, with 18 bases between. The CDR3 DNA follows: TGTGCCAGCAGTTTAATCGGCATTTACACGGGGGAGCAGTACTTC. Its translation is CASSLIGIYTGEQYF.

This clone was counted only a few times. This sequence joins TRBV19 and TRBJ2-7; D might be TRBD2 (6 bases). V lost 3 bases, J lost 10 bases, and 16 bases lay in between. Germline V gives CDR1 LNHDA, CDR2 SQIVND (reference sequence). The CDR3 runs to 13 residues. CDR3 coding DNA: TGTGCCAGTAGTATTACGGGGGATGTACTTCAGTACTTC. It specifies CASSITGDVLQYF.